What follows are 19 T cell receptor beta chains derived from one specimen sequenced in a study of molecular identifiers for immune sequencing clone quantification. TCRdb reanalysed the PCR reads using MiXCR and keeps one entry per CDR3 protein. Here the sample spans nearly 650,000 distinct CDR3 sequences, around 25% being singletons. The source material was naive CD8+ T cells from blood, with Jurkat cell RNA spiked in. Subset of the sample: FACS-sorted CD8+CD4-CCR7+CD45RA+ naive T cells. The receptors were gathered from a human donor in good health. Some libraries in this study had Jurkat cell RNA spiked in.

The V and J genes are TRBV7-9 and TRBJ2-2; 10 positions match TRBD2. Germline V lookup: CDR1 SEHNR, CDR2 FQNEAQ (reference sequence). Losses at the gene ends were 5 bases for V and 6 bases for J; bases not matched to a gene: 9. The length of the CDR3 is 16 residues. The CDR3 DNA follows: TGTGCCAGCAGCAAAGTAGCGGGGGGCCCTCCCGGGGAGCTGTTTTTT. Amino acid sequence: CASSKVAGGPPGELFF.

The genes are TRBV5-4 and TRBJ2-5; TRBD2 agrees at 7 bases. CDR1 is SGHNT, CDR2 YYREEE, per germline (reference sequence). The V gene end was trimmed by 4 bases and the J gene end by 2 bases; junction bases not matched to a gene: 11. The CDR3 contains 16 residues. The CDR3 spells CASSTPGTIPQETQYF. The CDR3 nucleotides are TGTGCCAGCAGCACGCCCGGGACTATTCCTCAAGAGACCCAGTACTTC.

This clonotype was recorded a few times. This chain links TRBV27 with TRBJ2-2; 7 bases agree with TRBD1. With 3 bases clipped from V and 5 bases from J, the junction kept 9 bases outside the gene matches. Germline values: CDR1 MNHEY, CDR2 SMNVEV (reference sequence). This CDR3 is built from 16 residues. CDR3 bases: TGTGCCAGCAGTTTCTCCGGGACAGCGATGACCGGGGAGCTGTTTTTT. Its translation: CASSFSGTAMTGELFF.

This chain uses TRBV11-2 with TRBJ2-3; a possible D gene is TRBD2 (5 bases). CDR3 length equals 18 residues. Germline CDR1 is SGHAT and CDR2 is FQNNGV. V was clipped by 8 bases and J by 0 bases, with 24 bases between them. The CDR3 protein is CASRPGELAHTSTDTQYF. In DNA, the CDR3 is TGTGCCAGCCGGCCTGGGGAGTTAGCGCATACTAGCACAGATACGCAGTATTTT.

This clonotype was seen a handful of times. The CDR3 DNA is TGTGCCATCAGTGAGATGGGAATCACAGATACGCAGTATTTT. The encoded protein is CAISEMGITDTQYF. J is TRBJ2-3 and V is TRBV10-3; no reliable D call. Trimming shortened V by 2 bases and J by 2 bases, and 8 bases separated the two germline ends. CDR1 ENHRY and CDR2 SYGVKD come from the germline V gene. This CDR3 is built from 14 residues.

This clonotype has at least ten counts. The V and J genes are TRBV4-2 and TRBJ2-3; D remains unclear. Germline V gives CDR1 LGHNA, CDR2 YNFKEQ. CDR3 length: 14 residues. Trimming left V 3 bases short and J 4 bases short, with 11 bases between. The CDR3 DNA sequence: TGTGCCAGCAGCCACCTGTATCCAGCAGATACGCAGTATTTT. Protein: CASSHLYPADTQYF.

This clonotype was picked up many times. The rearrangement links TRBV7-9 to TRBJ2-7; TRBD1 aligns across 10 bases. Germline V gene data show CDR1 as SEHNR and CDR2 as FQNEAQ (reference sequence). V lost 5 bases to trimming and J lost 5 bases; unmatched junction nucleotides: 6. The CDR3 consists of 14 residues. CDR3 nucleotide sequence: TGTGCCAGCAGCCCCGGGACAGGGGTCGACGAGCAGTACTTC. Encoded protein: CASSPGTGVDEQYF.

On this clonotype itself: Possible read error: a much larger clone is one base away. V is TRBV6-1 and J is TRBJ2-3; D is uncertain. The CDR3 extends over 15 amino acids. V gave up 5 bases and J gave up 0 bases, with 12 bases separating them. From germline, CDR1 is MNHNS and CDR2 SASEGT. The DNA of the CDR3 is TGTGCCAGCAGTTGGCTAGAACCTAGCACAGATACGCAGTATTTT. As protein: CASSWLEPSTDTQYF.

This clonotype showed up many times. The CDR3 sequence: CASSQGVRSSTDTQYF. DNA for the CDR3: TGTGCCAGCAGCCAAGGAGTCAGAAGTAGCACAGATACGCAGTATTTT. The genes are TRBV3-1 and TRBJ2-3, with unresolved D. CDR1 and CDR2 (germline): LGHDT, YNNKEL (reference sequence). Trimming took off 1 base at V and 0 bases at J, with 11 bases between the two ends. The CDR3 is made up of 16 amino acids.

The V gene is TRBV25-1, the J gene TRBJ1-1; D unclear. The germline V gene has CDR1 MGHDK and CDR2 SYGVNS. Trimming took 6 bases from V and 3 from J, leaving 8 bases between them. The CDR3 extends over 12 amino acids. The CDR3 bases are TGTGCCAGCAGAGATGGCCACACTGAAGCTTTCTTT. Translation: CASRDGHTEAFF.

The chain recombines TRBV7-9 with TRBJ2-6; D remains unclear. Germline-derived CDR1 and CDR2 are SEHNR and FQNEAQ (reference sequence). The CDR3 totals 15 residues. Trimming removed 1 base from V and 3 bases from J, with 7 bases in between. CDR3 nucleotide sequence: TGTGCCAGCAGCTTAGTAGGGTATGGGGCCAACGTCCTGACTTTC. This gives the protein CASSLVGYGANVLTF. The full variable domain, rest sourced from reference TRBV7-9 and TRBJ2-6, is DTGVSQNPRHKITKRGQNVTFRCDPISEHNRLYWYRQTLGQGPEFLTYFQNEAQLEKSRLLSDRFSAERPKGSFSTLEIQRTEQGDSAMYLCASSLVGYGANVLTFGAGSRLTVL.

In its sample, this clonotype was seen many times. This CDR3 is CASSVVGFGPEETQYF. Written as DNA, the CDR3 is TGTGCCAGCAGCGTAGTAGGGTTTGGTCCAGAAGAGACCCAGTACTTC. The genes are TRBV9 and TRBJ2-5, with D hard to call. Trimming shortened V by 0 bases and J by 3 bases, and 15 bases separated the two germline ends. Looked up from germline, CDR1 is SGDLS and CDR2 is YYNGEE. The length of the CDR3 is 16 residues.

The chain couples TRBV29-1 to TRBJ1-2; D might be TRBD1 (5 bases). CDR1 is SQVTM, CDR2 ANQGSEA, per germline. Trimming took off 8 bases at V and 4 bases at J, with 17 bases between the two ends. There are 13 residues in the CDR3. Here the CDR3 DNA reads TGCAGCCCCCATTGTGGAGGGGTCTATGGCTACACCTTC. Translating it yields CSPHCGGVYGYTF.

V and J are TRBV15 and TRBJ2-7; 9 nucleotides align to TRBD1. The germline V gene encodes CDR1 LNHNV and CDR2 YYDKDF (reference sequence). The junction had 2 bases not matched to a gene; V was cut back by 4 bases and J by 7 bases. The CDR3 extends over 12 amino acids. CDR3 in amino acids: CATSTGQGEQYF. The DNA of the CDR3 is TGTGCCACCAGCACAGGACAGGGGGAGCAGTACTTC.

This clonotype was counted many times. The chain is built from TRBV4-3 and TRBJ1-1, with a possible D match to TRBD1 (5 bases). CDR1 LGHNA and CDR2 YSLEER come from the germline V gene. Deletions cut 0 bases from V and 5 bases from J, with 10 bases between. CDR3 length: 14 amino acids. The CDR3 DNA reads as TGCGCCAGCAGCCAAGATCGGGGGTTTACTGAAGCTTTCTTT. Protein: CASSQDRGFTEAFF.

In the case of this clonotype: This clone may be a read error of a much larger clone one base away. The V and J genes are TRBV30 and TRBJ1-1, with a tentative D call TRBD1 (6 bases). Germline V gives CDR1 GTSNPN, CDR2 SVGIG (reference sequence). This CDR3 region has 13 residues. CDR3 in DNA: TGTGCCTGGAGTTGGGGGCGGAACACTGAAGCTCTCTTT. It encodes CAWSWGRNTEALF.

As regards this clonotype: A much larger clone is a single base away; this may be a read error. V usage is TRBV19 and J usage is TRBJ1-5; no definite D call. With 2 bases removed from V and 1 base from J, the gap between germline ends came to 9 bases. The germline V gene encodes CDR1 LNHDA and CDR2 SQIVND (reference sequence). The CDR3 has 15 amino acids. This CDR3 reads CASSILGGSNQPQHF. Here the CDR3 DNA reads TGTGCCAGTAGTATACTTGGTGGCAGCAATCAGCCCCAGCATTTT.

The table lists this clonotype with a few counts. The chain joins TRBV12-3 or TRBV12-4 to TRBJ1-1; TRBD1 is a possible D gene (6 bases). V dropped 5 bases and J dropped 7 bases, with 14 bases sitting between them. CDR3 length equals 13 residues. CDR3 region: CASSGGGGHEAFF. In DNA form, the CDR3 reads TGTGCCAGCAGTGGAGGAGGGGGTCATGAAGCTTTCTTT.

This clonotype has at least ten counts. The CDR3 DNA reads as TGTGCCAGCAGCTTCGCTAGCGGGAGGTACGAGAGCACAGATACGCAGTATTTT. This codes for CASSFASGRYESTDTQYF. The chain links TRBV7-9 to TRBJ2-3; 11 positions match TRBD2. V lost 3 bases and J lost 0; bases outside the gene matches: 8. The CDR3 sequence is 18 residues long. Germline CDR1 SEHNR, CDR2 FQNEAQ (reference sequence).